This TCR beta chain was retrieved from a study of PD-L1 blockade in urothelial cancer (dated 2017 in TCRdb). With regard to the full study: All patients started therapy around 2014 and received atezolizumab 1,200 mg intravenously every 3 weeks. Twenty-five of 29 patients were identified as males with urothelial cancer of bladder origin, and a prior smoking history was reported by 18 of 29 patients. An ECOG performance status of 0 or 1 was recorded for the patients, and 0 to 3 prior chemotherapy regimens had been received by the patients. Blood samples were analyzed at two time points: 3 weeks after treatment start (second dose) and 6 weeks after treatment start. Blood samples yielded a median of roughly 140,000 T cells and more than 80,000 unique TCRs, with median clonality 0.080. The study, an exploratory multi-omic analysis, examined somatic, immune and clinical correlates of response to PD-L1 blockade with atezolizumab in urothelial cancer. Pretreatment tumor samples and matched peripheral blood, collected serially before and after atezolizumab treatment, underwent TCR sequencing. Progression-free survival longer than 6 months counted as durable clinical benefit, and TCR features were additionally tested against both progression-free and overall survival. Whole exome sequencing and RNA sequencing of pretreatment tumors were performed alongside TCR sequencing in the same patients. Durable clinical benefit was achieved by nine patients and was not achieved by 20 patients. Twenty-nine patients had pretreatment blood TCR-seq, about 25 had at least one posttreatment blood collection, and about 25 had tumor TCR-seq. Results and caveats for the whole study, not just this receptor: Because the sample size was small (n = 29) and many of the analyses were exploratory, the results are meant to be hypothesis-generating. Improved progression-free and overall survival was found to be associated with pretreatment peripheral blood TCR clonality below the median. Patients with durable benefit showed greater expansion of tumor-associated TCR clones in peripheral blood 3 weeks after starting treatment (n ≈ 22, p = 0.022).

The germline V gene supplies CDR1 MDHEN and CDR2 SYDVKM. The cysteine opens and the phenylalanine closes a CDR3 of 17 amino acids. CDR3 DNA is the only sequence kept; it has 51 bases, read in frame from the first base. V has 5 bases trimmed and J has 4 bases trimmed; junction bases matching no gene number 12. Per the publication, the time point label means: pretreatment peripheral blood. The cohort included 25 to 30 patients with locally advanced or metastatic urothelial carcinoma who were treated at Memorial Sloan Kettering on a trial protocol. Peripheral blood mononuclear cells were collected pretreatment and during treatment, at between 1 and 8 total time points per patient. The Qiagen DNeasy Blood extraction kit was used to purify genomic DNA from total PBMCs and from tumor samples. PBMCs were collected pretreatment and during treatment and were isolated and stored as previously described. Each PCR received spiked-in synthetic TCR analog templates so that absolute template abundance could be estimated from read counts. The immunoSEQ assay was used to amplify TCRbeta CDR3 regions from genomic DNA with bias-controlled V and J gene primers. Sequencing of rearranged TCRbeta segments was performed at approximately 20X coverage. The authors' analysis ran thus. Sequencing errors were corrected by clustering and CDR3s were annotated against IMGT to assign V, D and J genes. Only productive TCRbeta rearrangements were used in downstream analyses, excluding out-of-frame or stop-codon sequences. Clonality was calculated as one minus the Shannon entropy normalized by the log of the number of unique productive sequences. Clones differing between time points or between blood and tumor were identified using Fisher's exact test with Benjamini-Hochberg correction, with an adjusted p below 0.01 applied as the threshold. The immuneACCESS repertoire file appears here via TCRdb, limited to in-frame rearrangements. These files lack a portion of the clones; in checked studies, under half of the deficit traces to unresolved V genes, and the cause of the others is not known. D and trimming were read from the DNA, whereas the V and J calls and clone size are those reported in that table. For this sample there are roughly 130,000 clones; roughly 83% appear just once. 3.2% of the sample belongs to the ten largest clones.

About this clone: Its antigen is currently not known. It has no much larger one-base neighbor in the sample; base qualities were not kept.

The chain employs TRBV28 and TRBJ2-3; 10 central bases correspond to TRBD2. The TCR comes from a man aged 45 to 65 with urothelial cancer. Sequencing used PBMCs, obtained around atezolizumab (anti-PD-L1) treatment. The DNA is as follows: TGTGCCAGCAGTCCCCTCGGACTAGCGGCCCAATCAGATACGCAGTATTTT. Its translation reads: CASSPLGLAAQSDTQYF.